The 31 T cell receptor beta chains listed next were all sequenced from one sample in a study of human T cells and chemical hapten exposure. Using its own MiXCR run on the RACE reads, TCRdb lists one record per CDR3 protein. The sample lists around 250,000 distinct CDR3 sequences; over 8% were seen once. The time point: pre-sensitization, week 0. Treatment here: therapeutic diphenylcyclopropenone sensitization with weekly scalp DPC. The source was whole blood, collected in connection with sensitization to the hapten diphenylcyclopropenone (DPC). These receptor sequences come from a woman aged 40 to 50 with alopecia areata. Some clones in this sample may be carry-over from other donors' samples.

Only a few counts were recorded for this clonotype. The chain's CDR3 is CASSQAQLAKNIQYF. The DNA for the CDR3 is TGTGCCAGCAGCCAGGCCCAGCTAGCCAAAAACATTCAGTACTTC. The gene calls are TRBV16 and TRBJ2-4; unclear D gene. Trimming pared 3 bases from V and 0 bases from J, leaving 9 bases between. The CDR3 spans 15 residues. Germline assignment: CDR1 KGHSY and CDR2 FQNENV.

This clonotype was seen a handful of times. The chain links TRBV4-1 to TRBJ1-4, with 9 bases that match TRBD1. The length of the CDR3 is 16 residues. Trimming removed 4 bases from V and 8 bases from J; junction bases left unmatched: 11. The germline gives CDR1 MGHRA, CDR2 YSYEKL. CDR3 amino acids: CASSRRRDREGEKLFF. CDR3 DNA sequence: TGCGCCAGCAGCCGAAGGCGGGACAGGGAAGGAGAAAAACTGTTTTTT.

This clonotype was counted between two and nine times. This sequence joins TRBV7-2 and TRBJ2-1, with no clear D. The CDR3 loop spans 12 amino acids. Germline CDR1 reads SGHTA; CDR2 reads FQGNSA. The ends were cut back, 1 base at V and 15 bases at J, with 13 bases in the middle. The DNA of the CDR3 is TGTGCCAGCAGCTTAGAGGTGGGCTCGTGGTTCTTC. This gives the protein CASSLEVGSWFF.

For this clonotype: One end of the junction fails to match germline, which may point to a read error. The rearrangement joins TRBV27 to TRBJ2-7; 10 nucleotides align to TRBD1. CDR1 is MNHEY, CDR2 SMNVEV, per germline (reference sequence). The CDR3 is 17 residues long. CDR3 DNA: TGTGCCAGCAGCCGACAGGGGGCCCCGCGCTTATCCTGCGAGCAGTACTTC. Its protein is CASSRQGAPRLSCEQYF.

The V gene is TRBV28, the J gene TRBJ1-4; no clear D gene. Per the germline V gene, CDR1 is MDHEN and CDR2 is SYDVKM. V lost 5 bases and J 5 bases, leaving 18 bases between the germline ends. The CDR3 covers 16 residues. The CDR3 DNA is TGTGCCAGCAGTCCCCTCCCAGGTGGGTTAAATGAAAAACTGTTTTTT. Amino acid sequence: CASSPLPGGLNEKLFF.

Only a few counts were recorded for this clonotype. The V call is TRBV6-6, the J call TRBJ2-7, with D possibly matching TRBD1 (6 bases). V dropped 4 bases and J dropped 3 bases, with 13 bases sitting between them. CDR3 length: 14 residues. Germline CDR1 reads MNHNY; CDR2 reads SVGAGI (reference sequence). The CDR3, as DNA: TGTGCCAGCAGTTTCCAAAGAGGGGGCTACGAGCAGTACTTC. Its translation is CASSFQRGGYEQYF.

This clonotype was found a few times. The chain employs TRBV6-2 or TRBV6-3 and TRBJ2-5; 7 bases fit TRBD2. The ends lost 8 bases at V and 4 bases at J; junction bases unmatched: 4. This CDR3 region has 12 residues. CDR1 is MNHEY, CDR2 SVGEGT, per germline. The CDR3 spells CASGLGGETQYF. The DNA for the CDR3 is TGTGCCAGCGGACTAGGTGGAGAGACCCAGTACTTC.

This chain joins TRBV6-5 and TRBJ2-7; TRBD1 aligns across 9 bases. The V segment lost 5 bases and the J segment 2 bases; nucleotides outside the gene matches: 13. Germline V lookup: CDR1 MNHEY, CDR2 SVGAGI. The length of the CDR3 is 17 residues. The CDR3 is CASSPNAGTGYTYEQYF. Written as DNA, the CDR3 is TGTGCCAGCAGTCCTAACGCCGGGACAGGGTATACCTACGAGCAGTACTTC.

The chain employs TRBV27 and TRBJ2-7; D may be TRBD2 (6 bases). The V gene's germline CDR1 is MNHEY and CDR2 SMNVEV (reference sequence). There are 16 residues in the CDR3. The germline V and J ends were trimmed by 6 bases and 5 bases, with 23 bases remaining between them. CDR3 loop: CASRPHLPRASDEQYF. CDR3 DNA sequence: TGTGCCAGCAGGCCCCACCTTCCCCGAGCTAGCGACGAGCAGTACTTC.

This clonotype was found a few times. This sequence joins TRBV7-9 and TRBJ1-1; a weak D match, TRBD1 (5 bases). CDR1 and CDR2 from the germline V gene are SEHNR and FQNEAQ (reference sequence). This CDR3 spans 14 amino acids. Trimming took 5 bases from V and 5 from J, leaving 15 bases between them. The CDR3 bases are TGTGCCAGCAGCGGGGTTGGGGGACGGACTGAAGCTTTCTTT. Translating it yields CASSGVGGRTEAFF. Supplemented by reference TRBV7-9 and TRBJ1-1, the full variable domain reads DTGVSQNPRHKITKRGQNVTFRCDPISEHNRLYWYRQTLGQGPEFLTYFQNEAQLEKSRLLSDRFSAERPKGSFSTLEIQRTEQGDSAMYLCASSGVGGRTEAFFGQGTRLTVV.

The chain joins TRBV7-9 to TRBJ2-5, with D unclear. Germline CDR1 reads SEHNR; CDR2 reads FQNEAQ (reference sequence). CDR3 length: 12 residues. Deletions cut 8 bases from V and 3 bases from J, with 10 bases between. CDR3 in DNA: TGTGCCAGCGGCGGTTCTGAAGAGACCCAGTACTTC. Its protein is CASGGSEETQYF.

This clonotype was detected only a few times. J is TRBJ2-7 and V is TRBV10-3; D might be TRBD1 or TRBD2, each matching 5 bases. The V end lost 0 bases, the J end lost 4 bases, and 10 bases lay between the germline ends. This CDR3 has 14 residues. CDR1 is ENHRY, CDR2 SYGVKD, per germline. This CDR3 reads CAISESGTSYEQYF. The DNA for the CDR3 is TGTGCCATCAGTGAGTCGGGGACCTCTTACGAGCAGTACTTC.

As for this clonotype: This is likely a read error, given that the CDR3 carries no conserved phenylalanine or tryptophan at its end. DNA of the CDR3: TGTGCCAGCAGTTTAGTGGTAGCGGGTTTCACAGATACGCAGTATTCT. Residues: CASSLVVAGFTDTQYS. The gene calls are TRBV28 and TRBJ2-3; 7 positions agree with TRBD2. The CDR3 totals 16 residues. The V segment lost 2 bases and the J segment 2 bases; nucleotides outside the gene matches: 7. Per germline, CDR1 MDHEN and CDR2 SYDVKM.

This clonotype was picked up a small number of times. The chain couples TRBV28 to TRBJ2-6, with D hard to call. The CDR3 totals 14 residues. Germline CDR1 MDHEN, CDR2 SYDVKM. The germline V and J ends were trimmed by 9 bases and 0 bases, with 9 bases remaining between them. CDR3 loop: CASISGSGANVLTF. For the CDR3, the DNA is TGTGCCAGTATCTCCGGCTCTGGGGCCAACGTCCTGACTTTC.

This clonotype was recorded many times. The rearrangement uses TRBV4-2 and TRBJ2-1, with TRBD2 matching 11 bases. Germline loops: CDR1 LGHNA, CDR2 YNFKEQ. V lost 5 bases and J lost 11; bases outside the gene matches: 8. There are 14 residues in the CDR3. The CDR3, as DNA: TGTGCCAGCAGCACCGGGACTAGCGGCGATAAGCAGTTCTTC. Protein product: CASSTGTSGDKQFF.

There are many counts of this clonotype. The chain links TRBV20-1 to TRBJ2-2; D not resolved. V was pared by 4 bases and J by 5 bases, with 17 bases between. The germline V gene encodes CDR1 DFQATT and CDR2 SNEGSKA (reference sequence). CDR3 length equals 15 residues. The chain's CDR3 is CSATRGGMGTGELFF. The CDR3 bases are TGCAGTGCTACACGTGGTGGAATGGGAACCGGGGAGCTGTTTTTT.

This clonotype has just a few counts. In DNA form, the CDR3 reads TGTGCCAGCAGTAAAGGACTAGGAGTTTCCTACGAGCAGTACTTC. Amino acids: CASSKGLGVSYEQYF. The V and J genes are TRBV6-5 and TRBJ2-7, with 7 bases matching TRBD2. The CDR3 contains 15 residues. Germline trimming cut 5 bases from V and 1 base from J; bases unmatched to any gene: 8. The germline V gene has CDR1 MNHEY and CDR2 SVGAGI.

The chain employs TRBV20-1 and TRBJ2-3; 10 bases map to TRBD2. CDR3 length: 14 residues. Per germline, CDR1 DFQATT and CDR2 SNEGSKA (reference sequence). Trimming took 6 bases from V and 1 from J; bases not matched to a gene: 4. DNA of the CDR3: TGCAGTGCAACCGGGACTAGCGGCACAGATACGCAGTATTTT. Amino acid sequence: CSATGTSGTDTQYF.

This clonotype has more than one count but fewer than ten. The V gene is TRBV6-5, the J gene TRBJ1-6; possibly TRBD1 for D (6 bases). The CDR3 totals 18 residues. V dropped 1 base and J dropped 7 bases, with 20 bases sitting between them. Germline lookup yields CDR1 MNHEY and CDR2 SVGAGI. CDR3 in amino acids: CASSYWLRATGHNSPLHF. CDR3 nucleotides: TGTGCCAGCAGTTACTGGCTCAGGGCGACAGGCCACAATTCACCCCTCCACTTT.

In this sample, this clonotype turned up many times. This chain uses TRBV29-1 with TRBJ2-3; possible D gene TRBD1, 7 bases. The CDR3 totals 13 residues. The germline V gene encodes CDR1 SQVTM and CDR2 ANQGSEA. Trimming pared 4 bases from V and 3 bases from J, leaving 11 bases between. The CDR3 here is CSVAEGQTDTQYF. DNA for the CDR3: TGCAGCGTTGCGGAGGGACAGACAGATACGCAGTATTTT.

This clonotype was observed many times. The gene calls are TRBV12-3 or TRBV12-4 and TRBJ2-5, with TRBD1 matching 7 bases. This CDR3 comprises 13 residues. V dropped 2 bases and J dropped 4; count of bases not matched to a gene: 1. Written as DNA, the CDR3 is TGTGCCAGCAGTTTATCAGGGGGAGAGACCCAGTACTTC. Protein product: CASSLSGGETQYF.

V usage is TRBV18 and J usage is TRBJ1-5; D is ambiguous. V was pared by 6 bases and J by 4 bases, with 7 bases between. This CDR3 is 12 amino acids long. Germline V gene lookup returns CDR1 KGHSH and CDR2 LQKENI. CDR3 loop: CASSGPNQPQHF. For the CDR3, the DNA is TGTGCCAGCTCGGGTCCGAATCAGCCCCAGCATTTT.

V usage is TRBV6-6 and J usage is TRBJ1-5; D is possibly TRBD1 (6 bases). The CDR3 loop spans 14 amino acids. The ends were cut back, 5 bases at V and 4 bases at J, with 12 bases in the middle. CDR1 and CDR2 from the germline V gene are MNHNY and SVGAGI (reference sequence). Here the CDR3 DNA reads TGTGCCAGCAGTAGACAGGCCCGAAATCAGCCCCAGCATTTT. It yields the protein CASSRQARNQPQHF.

The sample holds a few counts of this clonotype. J is TRBJ2-4 and V is TRBV25-1; 11 bases agree with TRBD2. The CDR3 totals 14 residues. Germline CDR1 MGHDK, CDR2 SYGVNS. The J segment lost 6 bases and the V segment lost 4 bases, leaving 2 bases of the junction unmatched. The CDR3 loop reads CASSAGTSGNIQYF. CDR3 in DNA: TGTGCCAGCAGTGCAGGGACTAGCGGAAACATTCAGTACTTC. Using reference TRBV25-1 and TRBJ2-4 for the parts outside the CDR3, the full variable domain is EADIYQTPRYLVIGTGKKITLECSQTMGHDKMYWYQQDPGMELHLIHYSYGVNSTEKGDLSSESTVSRIRTEHFPLTLESARPSHTSQYLCASSAGTSGNIQYFGAGTRLSVL.

The chain links TRBV14 to TRBJ2-7, with 12 bases identical to TRBD2. Trimming removed 1 base from V and 3 bases from J; junction bases left unmatched: 13. Germline V CDR1 and CDR2: SGHDN, FVKESK. The CDR3 contains 19 residues. CDR3 bases: TGTGCCAGCAGCCAAGGTACGGCGACTAGCGGGAGACCCGGCTACGAGCAGTACTTC. Amino acid sequence: CASSQGTATSGRPGYEQYF.

This clonotype was seen ten or more times. V and J are TRBV6-1 and TRBJ2-1, with 7 bases matching TRBD1. V lost 5 bases to trimming and J lost 7 bases; unmatched junction nucleotides: 5. The CDR3 contains 13 residues. The germline CDR1 and CDR2 sequences are MNHNS and SASEGT. The CDR3 region has the DNA TGTGCCAGCAGTCCGGGACAGAGGAATGAGCAGTTCTTC. Translation gives CASSPGQRNEQFF.

This clonotype was seen repeatedly, ten times or more. The chain recombines TRBV20-1 with TRBJ2-7, with 8 bases that match TRBD1. The ends lost 3 bases at V and 5 bases at J; junction bases unmatched: 6. In germline, CDR1 is DFQATT, CDR2 SNEGSKA (reference sequence). The CDR3 spans 13 residues. CDR3 region: CSARSQGADEQYF. For the CDR3, the DNA is TGCAGTGCTAGGAGTCAGGGGGCCGACGAGCAGTACTTC.

CDR3: CASSEVGEDTGELFF. The CDR3 nucleotides read TGTGCCAGCAGTGAGGTTGGGGAGGACACCGGGGAGCTGTTTTTT. This chain connects TRBV2 to TRBJ2-2, with D possibly being TRBD2 (6 bases). Trimming took off 3 bases at V and 3 bases at J, with 11 bases between the two ends. The CDR3 is made up of 15 amino acids. CDR1 is SNHLY, CDR2 FYNNEI, per germline.

The DNA for the CDR3 is TGTGCCAGCATCCGGCAACAGAACACTGAAGCTTTCTTT. The encoded protein is CASIRQQNTEAFF. This chain links TRBV12-3 or TRBV12-4 with TRBJ1-1; no definite D call. CDR3 length: 13 amino acids. Between the trimmed V and J ends, which lost 7 bases and 1 base, there was a span of 10 bases.

V gene TRBV28 combines with J gene TRBJ2-2; 7 positions match TRBD1. This CDR3 contains 16 residues. Germline V gene sequence: CDR1 MDHEN, CDR2 SYDVKM. The V and J ends lost 3 bases and 0 bases, in that order; junction bases with no gene match: 4. CDR3 residues: CASSLQGTANTGELFF. CDR3 in DNA: TGTGCCAGCAGTTTGCAAGGGACAGCGAACACCGGGGAGCTGTTTTTT.

This clonotype has just a few counts. V gene TRBV4-1 combines with J gene TRBJ1-2; D unclear. The germline V and J ends were trimmed by 1 base and 0 bases, with 9 bases remaining between them. Germline V gene data show CDR1 as MGHRA and CDR2 as YSYEKL. This CDR3 comprises 15 residues. The CDR3 here is CASSQASGSNYGYTF. CDR3 nucleotides: TGCGCCAGCAGCCAAGCGTCAGGATCTAACTATGGCTACACCTTC.